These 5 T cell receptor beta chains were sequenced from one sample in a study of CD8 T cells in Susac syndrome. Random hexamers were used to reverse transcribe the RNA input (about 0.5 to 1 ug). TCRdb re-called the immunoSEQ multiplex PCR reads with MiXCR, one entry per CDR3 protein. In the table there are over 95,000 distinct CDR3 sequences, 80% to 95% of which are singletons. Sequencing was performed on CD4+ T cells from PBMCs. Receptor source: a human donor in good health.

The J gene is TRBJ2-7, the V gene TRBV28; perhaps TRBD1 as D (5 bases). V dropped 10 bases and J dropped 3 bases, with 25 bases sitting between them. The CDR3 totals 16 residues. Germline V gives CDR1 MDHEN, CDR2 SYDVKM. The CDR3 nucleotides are TGTGCCACCTCGCCTATCAGTGGTCAGGGCGGCTACGAGCAGTACTTC. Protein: CATSPISGQGGYEQYF.

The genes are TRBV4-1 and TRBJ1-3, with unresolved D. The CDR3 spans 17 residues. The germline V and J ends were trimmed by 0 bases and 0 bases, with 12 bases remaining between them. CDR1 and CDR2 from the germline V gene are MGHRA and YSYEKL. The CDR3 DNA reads TGCGCCAGCAGCCAAGATCGAGTCACCTTCTCTGGAAACACCATATATTTT. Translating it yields CASSQDRVTFSGNTIYF.

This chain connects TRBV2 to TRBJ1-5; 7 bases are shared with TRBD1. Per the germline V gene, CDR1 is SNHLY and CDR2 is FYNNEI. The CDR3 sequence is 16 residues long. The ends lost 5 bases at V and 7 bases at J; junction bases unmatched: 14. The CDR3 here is CASSPPGQLFGQPQHF. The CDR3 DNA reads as TGTGCCAGCAGTCCTCCGGGACAGCTTTTCGGGCAGCCCCAGCATTTT.

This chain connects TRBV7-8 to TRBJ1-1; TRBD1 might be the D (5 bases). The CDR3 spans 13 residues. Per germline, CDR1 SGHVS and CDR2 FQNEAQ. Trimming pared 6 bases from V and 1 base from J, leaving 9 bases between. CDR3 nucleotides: TGTGCCAGCAGACGGACACCGAACACTGAAGCTTTCTTT. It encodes CASRRTPNTEAFF.

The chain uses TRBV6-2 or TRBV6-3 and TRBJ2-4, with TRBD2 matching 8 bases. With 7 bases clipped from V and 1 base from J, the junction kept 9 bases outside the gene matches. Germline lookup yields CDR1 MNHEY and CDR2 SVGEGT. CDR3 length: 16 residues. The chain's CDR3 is CASNTLAGHAKNIQYF. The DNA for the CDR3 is TGTGCCAGCAACACCCTAGCGGGCCATGCCAAAAACATTCAGTACTTC.